This T cell receptor beta chain emerged from a study of blood T cell repertoires in COVID-19. For the study at large: PBMCs, B-cell-depleted T cells, or T cells were the source of the cDNA or gDNA that made up the material.

Using immunoSEQ multiplex PCR, the repertoire was profiled, and TCRdb retains in-frame clones only, with some absent. Of more than 65,000 clones in the sample, about four fifths were seen once. The CDR3 is 16 residues long. The ends were cut back, 4 bases at V and 1 base at J, with 14 bases in the middle. Germline assignment: CDR1 SGHTA and CDR2 FQGNSA. This chain connects TRBV7-2 to TRBJ1-3, with D possibly TRBD1 on 5 matching bases. The sequencing sample was made of peripheral blood. The clonotype was recovered from a woman aged 70 to 79 with acute or convalescent COVID-19. The CDR3 DNA reads TGTGCCAGCAGCTCACCGGGGGTTAGGTCTGGAAACACCATATATTTT. Translated, it gives CASSSPGVRSGNTIYF.